Sequencing of this T cell receptor beta chain was carried out in a study of blood T cell repertoires in COVID-19. Only in-frame clones appear in the TCRdb table, and some are missing; sequencing was by immunoSEQ multiplex PCR. The profile shows fewer than 35,000 clones, 75% to 90% of them singletons. CDR1 is MGHDK and CDR2 is SYGVNS in the germline V gene. This CDR3 region has 15 residues. V shed 4 bases, J shed 2 bases, and the junction held 7 bases outside the gene matches. This rearrangement joins TRBV25-1 to TRBJ2-7, with 8 nucleotides matching TRBD2. Sequences were obtained from peripheral blood. The source of this sequence is a man over 45 with active or convalescent COVID-19. CDR3 loop: CASSVRAGATYEQYF. The CDR3 nucleotides are TGTGCCAGCAGTGTTCGAGCGGGAGCTACCTACGAGCAGTACTTC.